Described below is a single T cell receptor (beta chain) sequence and its context. Its antigen is not known. This specimen belongs to a study of fetal regulatory T cell absence and autoimmunity. Findings and limits, study-wide: Pancreas TCRs were oligoclonally enriched versus cord blood, some clones over 80-fold.

Here immunoSEQ multiplex PCR was the method, and the copy in TCRdb shows in-frame clones only, minus some. The repertoire holds some 46,000 clones, with just under 85% as singletons. The CDR3 consists of 14 residues. Germline V gene sequence: CDR1 KGHSH, CDR2 LQKENI. V dropped 3 bases and J dropped 1 base, with 8 bases sitting between them. The sample consisted of cord blood. The chain uses TRBV18 and TRBJ2-3, with D uncertain. The receptor's source is a newborn boy with IPEX syndrome. The CDR3 protein is CASSPLRGTDTQYF. The CDR3 DNA reads TGTGCCAGCTCACCTTTAAGGGGCACAGATACGCAGTATTTT.